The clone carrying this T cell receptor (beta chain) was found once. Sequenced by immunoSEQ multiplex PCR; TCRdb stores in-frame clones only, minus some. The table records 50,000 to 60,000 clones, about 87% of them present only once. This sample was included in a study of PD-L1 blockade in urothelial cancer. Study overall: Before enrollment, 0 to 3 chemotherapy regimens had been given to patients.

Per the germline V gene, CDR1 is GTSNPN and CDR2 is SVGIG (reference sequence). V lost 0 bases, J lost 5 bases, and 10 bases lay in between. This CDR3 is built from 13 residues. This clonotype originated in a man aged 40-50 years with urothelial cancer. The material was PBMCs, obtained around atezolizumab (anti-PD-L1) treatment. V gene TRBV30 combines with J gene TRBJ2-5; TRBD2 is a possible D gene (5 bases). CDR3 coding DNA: TGTGCCTGGAGTGTAAACCGAGGGGAGACCCAGTACTTC. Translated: CAWSVNRGETQYF.